Listed here are 6 T cell receptor beta chains from one sample, sequenced in a study of regulatory T cells in long-lasting Graves disease. This sample's time point: newly diagnosed GD, antithyroid drugs for less than 3 months. Preparation of the TCR library used RNA extracted from PBMCs. For TCR beta, libraries came from iRepertoire HTBI primers and Arm-PCR of CDR3 regions. TCRdb redid the calling of the multiplex PCR reads with MiXCR, one entry per CDR3 protein. The sample carries 400,000 to 450,000 distinct CDR3 sequences, more than 13% recorded once. These records were also assigned to another study, of T cells in Graves' hyperthyroidism and ophthalmopathy.

Sequences were derived from peripheral blood mononuclear cells (PBMCs), sampled at new diagnosis, from a patient treated with antithyroid drugs. Receptors originate from a woman in her twenties or thirties with Graves disease.

This clonotype was seen many times. The rearrangement joins TRBV2 to TRBJ2-3; maybe TRBD2 (6 bases). CDR1 SNHLY and CDR2 FYNNEI come from the germline V gene. V gave up 6 bases and J gave up 3 bases, with 16 bases separating them. The CDR3 covers 15 residues. The CDR3, as DNA: TGTGCCAGCAGAGGGGTTAGGCTAGCGACAGATACGCAGTATTTT. This gives the protein CASRGVRLATDTQYF.

This clonotype was recorded at least ten times. V is TRBV12-3 or TRBV12-4 and J is TRBJ1-2; the D gene is possibly TRBD1 (5 bases). Trimming shortened V by 5 bases and J by 5 bases, and 21 bases separated the two germline ends. The CDR3 runs 16 residues. This chain's CDR3 is CASSTETRGYGYGYTF. DNA for the CDR3: TGTGCCAGCAGTACCGAGACGCGGGGCTACGGTTATGGCTACACCTTC.

This clonotype was seen repeatedly, ten times or more. The chain is built from TRBV27 and TRBJ2-1; 11 bases are shared with TRBD2. The CDR3 covers 16 residues. CDR1 and CDR2 (germline): MNHEY, SMNVEV (reference sequence). Unmatched junction bases numbered 10, after V lost 8 bases and J lost 4 bases. CDR3 sequence: CASRTRLAGFYNEQFF. CDR3 sequence (DNA): TGTGCCAGCCGCACCCGACTAGCGGGATTTTACAATGAGCAGTTCTTC.

The chain joins TRBV6-2 or TRBV6-3 to TRBJ1-6; D is ambiguous. Germline values: CDR1 MNHEY, CDR2 SVGEGT. V lost 6 bases to trimming and J lost 12 bases, with 15 bases between them. This CDR3 has 13 residues. This CDR3 is CASRASRDLPLHF. The CDR3 DNA reads TGTGCCAGCAGAGCAAGTAGAGATTTACCCCTCCACTTT.

The rearrangement joins TRBV29-1 to TRBJ1-2; D is possibly TRBD1 (6 bases). Germline V gene lookup returns CDR1 SQVTM and CDR2 ANQGSEA. CDR3 length: 14 residues. Trimming removed 4 bases from V and 4 bases from J, with 16 bases in between. The CDR3 spells CSVVSSGAGYGYTF. CDR3 coding DNA: TGCAGCGTTGTTTCCTCAGGGGCAGGCTATGGCTACACCTTC.

This clonotype was seen a few times. V and J are TRBV7-8 and TRBJ1-1; D perhaps matches TRBD1 (6 bases). CDR1 SGHVS and CDR2 FQNEAQ come from the germline V gene. The CDR3 spans 13 residues. Trimming left V 6 bases short and J 1 base short, with 9 bases between. DNA of the CDR3: TGTGCCAGCAGAAAGACAGGGAACACTGAAGCTTTCTTT. Residues: CASRKTGNTEAFF.